This T cell receptor beta chain stems from a study of blood T cell repertoires in COVID-19. Overall study: Sample material is recorded as cDNA or gDNA derived from T cells, B-cell-depleted T cells, or PBMCs.

Libraries were prepared by immunoSEQ multiplex PCR; TCRdb keeps only in-frame clonotypes and omits some of them. The repertoire holds about 270,000 clones, with about nine tenths as singletons. Those enrolled, adults aged 18 to 89 years, came from about two dozen US areas. Germline CDR1 reads ENHRY; CDR2 reads SYGVKD. V lost 3 bases, J lost 1 base, and 6 bases lay in between. The CDR3 loop spans 13 amino acids. The material sequenced was PBMCs or T cells enriched from blood (not recorded which). The sequence derives from a woman under 30 who had recovered from COVID-19. The genes are TRBV10-3 and TRBJ1-2; tentative D call: TRBD1 (5 bases). The CDR3 DNA follows: TGTGCCATCAGTGAAAGGGGTAACTATGGCTACACCTTC. This codes for CAISERGNYGYTF.